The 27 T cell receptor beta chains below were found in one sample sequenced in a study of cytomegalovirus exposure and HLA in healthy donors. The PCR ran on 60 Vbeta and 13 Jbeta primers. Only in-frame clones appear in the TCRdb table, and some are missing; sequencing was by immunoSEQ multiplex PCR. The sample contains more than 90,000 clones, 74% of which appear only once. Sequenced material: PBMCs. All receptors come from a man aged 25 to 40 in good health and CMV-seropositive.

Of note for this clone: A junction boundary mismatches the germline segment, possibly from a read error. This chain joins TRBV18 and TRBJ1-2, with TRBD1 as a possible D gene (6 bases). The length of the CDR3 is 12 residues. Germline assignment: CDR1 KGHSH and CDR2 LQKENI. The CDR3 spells CASSPGGQGYPF. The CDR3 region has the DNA TGTGCCAGCTCACCGGGGGGGCAAGGCTACCCCTTC.

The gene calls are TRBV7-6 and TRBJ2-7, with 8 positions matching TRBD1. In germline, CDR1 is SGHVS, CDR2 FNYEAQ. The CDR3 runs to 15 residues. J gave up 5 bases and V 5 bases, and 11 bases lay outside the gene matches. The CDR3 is CASSGPGQVADEQYF. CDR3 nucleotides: TGTGCCAGCAGCGGACCGGGACAGGTGGCTGACGAGCAGTACTTC.

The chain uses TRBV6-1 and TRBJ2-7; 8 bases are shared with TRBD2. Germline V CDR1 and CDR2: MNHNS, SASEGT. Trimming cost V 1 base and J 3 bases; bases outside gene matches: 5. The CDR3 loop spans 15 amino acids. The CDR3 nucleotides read TGTGCCAGCAGTGAAGGGCGGGGGGCCCTCTACGAGCAGTACTTC. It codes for CASSEGRGALYEQYF.

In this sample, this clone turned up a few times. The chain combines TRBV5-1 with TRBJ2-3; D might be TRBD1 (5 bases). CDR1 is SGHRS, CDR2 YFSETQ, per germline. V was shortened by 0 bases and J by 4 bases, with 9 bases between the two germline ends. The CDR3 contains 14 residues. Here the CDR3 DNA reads TGCGCCAGCAGCTTGGGACAGACGGCAGATACGCAGTATTTT. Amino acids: CASSLGQTADTQYF. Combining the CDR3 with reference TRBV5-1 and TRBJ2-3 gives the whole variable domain KAGVTQTPRYLIKTRGQQVTLSCSPISGHRSVSWYQQTPGQGLQFLFEYFSETQRNKGNFPGRFSGRQFSNSRSEMNVSTLELGDSALYLCASSLGQTADTQYFGPGTRLTVL.

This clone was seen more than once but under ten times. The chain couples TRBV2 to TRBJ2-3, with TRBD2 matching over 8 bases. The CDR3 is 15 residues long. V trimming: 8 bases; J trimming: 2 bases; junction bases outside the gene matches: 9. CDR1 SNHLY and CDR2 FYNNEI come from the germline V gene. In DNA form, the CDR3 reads TGTGCCAGCTGTTTCCAGCGGGGGACCACAGATACGCAGTATTTT. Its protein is CASCFQRGTTDTQYF.

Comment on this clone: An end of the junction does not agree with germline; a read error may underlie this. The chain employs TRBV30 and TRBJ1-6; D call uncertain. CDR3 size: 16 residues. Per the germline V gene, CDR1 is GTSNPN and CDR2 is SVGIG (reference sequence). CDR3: CAWSLEYSGLNSPLPF. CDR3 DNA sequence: TGTGCCTGGAGTCTCGAGTATTCAGGCCTCAATTCACCCCTCCCCTTT.

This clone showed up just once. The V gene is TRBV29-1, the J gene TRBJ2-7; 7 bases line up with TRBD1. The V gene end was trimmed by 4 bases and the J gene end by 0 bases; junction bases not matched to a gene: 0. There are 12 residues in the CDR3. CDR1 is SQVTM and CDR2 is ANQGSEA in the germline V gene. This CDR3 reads CSVGDSSYEQYF. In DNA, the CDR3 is TGCAGCGTTGGGGACAGCTCCTACGAGCAGTACTTC.

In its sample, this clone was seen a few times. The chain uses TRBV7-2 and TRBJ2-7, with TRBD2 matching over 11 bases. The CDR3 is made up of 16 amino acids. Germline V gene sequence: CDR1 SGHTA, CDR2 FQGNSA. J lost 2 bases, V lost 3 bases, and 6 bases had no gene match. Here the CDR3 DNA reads TGTGCCAGCAGCTTTGAGGGGACTAGCGGAGCCTACGAGCAGTACTTC. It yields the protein CASSFEGTSGAYEQYF.

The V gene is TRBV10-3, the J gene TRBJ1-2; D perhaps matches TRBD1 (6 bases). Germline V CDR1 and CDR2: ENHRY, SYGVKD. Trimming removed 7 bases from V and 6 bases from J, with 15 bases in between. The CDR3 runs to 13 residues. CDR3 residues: CAITPGHEDGYTF. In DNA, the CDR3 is TGTGCCATCACTCCGGGACATGAAGATGGCTACACCTTC.

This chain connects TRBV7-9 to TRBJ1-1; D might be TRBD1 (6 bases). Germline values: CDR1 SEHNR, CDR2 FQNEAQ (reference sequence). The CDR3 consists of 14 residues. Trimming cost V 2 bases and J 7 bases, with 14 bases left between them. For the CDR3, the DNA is TGTGCCAGCAGCTTAACCGGACAGCTCAATGAAGCTTTCTTT. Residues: CASSLTGQLNEAFF.

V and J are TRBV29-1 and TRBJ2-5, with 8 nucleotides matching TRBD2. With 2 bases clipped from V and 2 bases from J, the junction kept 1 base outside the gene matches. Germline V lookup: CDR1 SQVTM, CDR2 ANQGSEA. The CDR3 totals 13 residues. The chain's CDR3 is CSVELAGQETQYF. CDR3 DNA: TGCAGCGTTGAACTAGCGGGTCAAGAGACCCAGTACTTC.

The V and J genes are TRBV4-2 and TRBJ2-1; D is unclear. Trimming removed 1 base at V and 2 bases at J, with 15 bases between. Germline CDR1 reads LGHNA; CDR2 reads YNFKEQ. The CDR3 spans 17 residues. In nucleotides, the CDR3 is TGTGCCAGCAGCCAAGCACTACCGACCTCAACCTACAATGAGCAGTTCTTC. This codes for CASSQALPTSTYNEQFF.

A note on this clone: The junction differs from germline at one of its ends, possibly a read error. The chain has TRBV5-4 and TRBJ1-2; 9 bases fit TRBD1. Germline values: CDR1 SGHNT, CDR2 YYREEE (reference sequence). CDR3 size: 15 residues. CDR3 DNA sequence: TGTGCCAGCAGATCTCCGGCGGGACAGGGAGTTGGCTACCCCTTC. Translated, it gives CASRSPAGQGVGYPF.

CDR3 sequence (DNA): TGTGCCAGCAGCCTCCAGGTGAACACTGAAGCTTTCTTT. Its protein product is CASSLQVNTEAFF. V is TRBV7-9 and J is TRBJ1-1; D not certain. This CDR3 spans 13 amino acids. V lost 5 bases to trimming and J lost 0 bases, with 7 bases between them. CDR1 is SEHNR and CDR2 is FQNEAQ in the germline V gene (reference sequence).

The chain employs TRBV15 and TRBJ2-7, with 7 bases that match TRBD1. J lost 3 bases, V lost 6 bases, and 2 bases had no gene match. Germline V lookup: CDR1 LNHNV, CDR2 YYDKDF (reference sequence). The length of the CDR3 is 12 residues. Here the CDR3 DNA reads TGTGCCACCAGGGGGGACAGCTACGAGCAGTACTTC. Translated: CATRGDSYEQYF.

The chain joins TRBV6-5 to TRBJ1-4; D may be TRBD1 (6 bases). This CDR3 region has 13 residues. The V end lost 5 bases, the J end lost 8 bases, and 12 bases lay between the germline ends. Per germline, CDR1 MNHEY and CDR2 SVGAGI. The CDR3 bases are TGTGCCAGCAGTGAGACAGGCCTGGAAAAACTGTTTTTT. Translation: CASSETGLEKLFF.

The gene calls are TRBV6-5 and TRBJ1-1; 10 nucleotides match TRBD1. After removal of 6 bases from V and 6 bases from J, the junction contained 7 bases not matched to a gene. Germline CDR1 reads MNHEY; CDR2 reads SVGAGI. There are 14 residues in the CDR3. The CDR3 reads CASRRGQGRPEAFF. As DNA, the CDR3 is TGTGCCAGCAGGAGGGGACAGGGGAGGCCTGAAGCTTTCTTT.

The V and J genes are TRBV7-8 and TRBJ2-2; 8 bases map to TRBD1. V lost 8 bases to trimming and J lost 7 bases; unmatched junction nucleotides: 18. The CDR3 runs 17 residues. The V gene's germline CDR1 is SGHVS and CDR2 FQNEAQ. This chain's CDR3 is CASPRGEDREGSGELFF. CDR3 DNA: TGTGCCAGCCCCAGAGGGGAGGACAGGGAAGGGAGCGGGGAGCTGTTTTTT.

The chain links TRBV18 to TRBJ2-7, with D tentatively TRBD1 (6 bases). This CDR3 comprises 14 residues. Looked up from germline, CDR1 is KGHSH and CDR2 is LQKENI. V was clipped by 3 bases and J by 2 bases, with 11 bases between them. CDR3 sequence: CASSPGAATYEQYF. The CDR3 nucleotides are TGTGCCAGCTCACCGGGGGCGGCAACCTACGAGCAGTACTTC. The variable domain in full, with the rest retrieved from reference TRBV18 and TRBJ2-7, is NAGVMQNPRHLVRRRGQEARLRCSPMKGHSHVYWYRQLPEEGLKFMVYLQKENIIDESGMPKERFSAEFPKEGPSILRIQQVVRGDSAAYFCASSPGAATYEQYFGPGTRLTVT.

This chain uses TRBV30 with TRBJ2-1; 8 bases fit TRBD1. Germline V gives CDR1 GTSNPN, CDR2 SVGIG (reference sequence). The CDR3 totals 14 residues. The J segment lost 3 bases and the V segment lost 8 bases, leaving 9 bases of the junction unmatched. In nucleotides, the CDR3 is TGTGCCCGCTCGACGGACAGGGTCTACAATGAGCAGTTCTTC. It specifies CARSTDRVYNEQFF.

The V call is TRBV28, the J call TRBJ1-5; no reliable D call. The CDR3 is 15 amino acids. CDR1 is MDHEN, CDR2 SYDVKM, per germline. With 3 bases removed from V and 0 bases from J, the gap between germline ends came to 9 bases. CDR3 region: CASSFAEGSNQPQHF. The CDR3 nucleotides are TGTGCCAGCAGTTTCGCTGAGGGTAGCAATCAGCCCCAGCATTTT. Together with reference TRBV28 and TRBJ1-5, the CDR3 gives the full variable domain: DVKVTQSSRYLVKRTGEKVFLECVQDMDHENMFWYRQDPGLGLRLIYFSYDVKMKEKGDIPEGYSVSREKKERFSLILESASTNQTSMYLCASSFAEGSNQPQHFGDGTRLSIL.

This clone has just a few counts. The CDR3 sequence is CASTGQGSVNTEAFF. In nucleotides, the CDR3 is TGTGCCAGCACGGGACAGGGTTCCGTGAACACTGAAGCTTTCTTT. The chain recombines TRBV2 with TRBJ1-1, with 9 bases aligning to TRBD1. This CDR3 comprises 15 residues. CDR1 and CDR2 from the germline V gene are SNHLY and FYNNEI. With 7 bases clipped from V and 0 bases from J, the junction kept 6 bases outside the gene matches.

The CDR3 here is CASSQERGGQPQHF. CDR3 DNA: TGTGCCAGCAGCCAAGAACGGGGGGGGCAGCCCCAGCATTTT. The chain couples TRBV4-2 to TRBJ1-5; D may be TRBD1 (5 bases). The V gene lost 0 bases and the J gene lost 7 bases, with 10 bases spanning the gap. The germline V gene encodes CDR1 LGHNA and CDR2 YNFKEQ. CDR3 size: 14 residues.

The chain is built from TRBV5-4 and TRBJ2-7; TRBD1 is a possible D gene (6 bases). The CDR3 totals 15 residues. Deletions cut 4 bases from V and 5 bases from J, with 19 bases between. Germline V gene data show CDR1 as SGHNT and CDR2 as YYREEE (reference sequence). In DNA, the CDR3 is TGTGCCAGCAGCCCGCTCCCACAGGGTCTCGACGAGCAGTACTTC. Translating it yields CASSPLPQGLDEQYF.

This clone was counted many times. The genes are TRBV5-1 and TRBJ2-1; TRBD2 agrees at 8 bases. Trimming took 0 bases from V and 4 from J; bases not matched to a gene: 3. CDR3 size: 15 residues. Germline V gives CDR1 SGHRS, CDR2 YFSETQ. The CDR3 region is CASSLVAGRYNEQFF. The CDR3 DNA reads TGCGCCAGCAGCTTGGTAGCGGGGAGGTACAATGAGCAGTTCTTC.

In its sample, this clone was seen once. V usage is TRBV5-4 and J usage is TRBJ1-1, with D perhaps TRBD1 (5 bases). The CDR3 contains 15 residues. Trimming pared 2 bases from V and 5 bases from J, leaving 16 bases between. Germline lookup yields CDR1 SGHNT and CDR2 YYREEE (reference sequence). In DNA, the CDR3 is TGTGCCAGCAGCTTTCTCCTCTCAGGGAAGACTGAAGCTTTCTTT. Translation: CASSFLLSGKTEAFF.

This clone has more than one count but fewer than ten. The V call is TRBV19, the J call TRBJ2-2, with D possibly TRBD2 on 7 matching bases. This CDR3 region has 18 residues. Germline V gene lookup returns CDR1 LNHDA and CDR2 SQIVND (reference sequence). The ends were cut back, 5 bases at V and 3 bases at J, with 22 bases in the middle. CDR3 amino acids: CASSPQPRGAGDTGELFF. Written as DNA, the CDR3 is TGTGCCAGTAGTCCTCAACCCCGGGGGGCGGGCGACACCGGGGAGCTGTTTTTT.